The sequence of this T cell receptor (beta chain) was determined in a study of vaccination effects on CD4 cells after COVID-19. Antigen-specific CD4+ T cells were first expanded with viral peptide pools by the ViraFEST assay and only then sequenced. Once cultured for about 9 days, the cells underwent separation to obtain CD4+ T cells. Two-dose BNT162b2 or mRNA-1273 vaccination was given to participants. Data came from immunoSEQ multiplex PCR; TCRdb stores just in-frame clones and leaves some out. The table lists over 50,000 clones, 73% of them singletons. The V gene end was trimmed by 4 bases and the J gene end by 4 bases; junction bases not matched to a gene: 3. The CDR3 totals 14 residues. In germline, CDR1 is MRHNA, CDR2 SNTAGT. Details on this clone: The antigen remains undetermined.

The V gene is TRBV6-4, the J gene TRBJ1-1; 10 nucleotides line up with TRBD1. The TCR sequence derives from a human donor who received a COVID-19 vaccine. Sequenced here: CD4+ T cells from PBMCs cultured with HCoV-229E spike peptides, sampled after COVID-19 vaccination. The CDR3 is CASSADRGSTEAFF. The CDR3 region has the DNA TGTGCCAGCAGTGCGGACAGGGGGAGCACTGAAGCTTTCTTT.